The subject of this entry is one T cell receptor (beta chain). This CDR3 is built from 18 residues. Trimming cost V 5 bases and J 4 bases; bases outside gene matches: 11. Germline CDR1 and CDR2: SGHAT and FQNNGV. This specimen belongs to a study of T-cell reconstitution after alpha-beta-depleted transplantation in children. Unique molecular identifiers tagged the TCRbeta library. Each CDR3 protein is one row after TCRdb ran MiXCR on the PCR reads. Of over 300,000 distinct CDR3 sequences in the sample, about 9.3% were seen once. The chain recombines TRBV11-2 with TRBJ2-7; 16 positions match TRBD2. This specimen consisted of PBMCs from the stem cell graft donor, obtained from the stem cell graft. This clonotype originated in a human donor who donated a stem cell graft to a child with acute lymphoblastic leukemia. CDR3 loop: CASSPQTGTSGRGYEQYF. As DNA, the CDR3 is TGTGCCAGCAGCCCCCAAACCGGGACTAGCGGGAGGGGATACGAGCAGTACTTC.